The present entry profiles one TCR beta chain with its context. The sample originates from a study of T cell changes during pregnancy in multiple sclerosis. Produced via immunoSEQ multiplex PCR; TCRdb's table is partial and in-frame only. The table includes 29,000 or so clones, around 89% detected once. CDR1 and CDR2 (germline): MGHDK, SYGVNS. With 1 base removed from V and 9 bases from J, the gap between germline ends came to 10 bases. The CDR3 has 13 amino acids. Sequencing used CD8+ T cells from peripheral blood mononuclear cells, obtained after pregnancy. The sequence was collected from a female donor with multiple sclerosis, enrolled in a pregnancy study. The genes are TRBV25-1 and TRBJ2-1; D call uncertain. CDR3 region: CASSEWSSGEQFF. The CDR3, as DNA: TGTGCCAGCAGTGAATGGTCGTCGGGTGAGCAGTTCTTC.